These 9 T cell receptor beta chains originate from one sample sequenced in a study of metastatic and nonmetastatic thyroid tumors. Via MiXCR, TCRdb re-called the PCR reads. The sample lists tens of thousands of clones, 10% to 12% occurring once. Patients had received no treatment of any kind before thyroid surgery. What was sequenced was blood. The receptors shown here come from a female donor with papillary thyroid cancer or a benign thyroid nodule (not recorded which). Some clones in this sample may be carry-over from other donors' samples.

This clone has only a few counts. This chain uses TRBV27 with TRBJ2-7, with D perhaps TRBD2 (6 bases). The germline V gene has CDR1 MNHEY and CDR2 SMNVEV (reference sequence). The ends were cut back, 3 bases at V and 4 bases at J, with 22 bases in the middle. The CDR3 is 17 residues long. The CDR3 nucleotides read TGTGCCAGCAGTTTGGACCGGACTACTTGGGCCAGTTACGAGCAGTACTTC. Translation gives CASSLDRTTWASYEQYF.

This clone was found many times. This chain joins TRBV5-8 and TRBJ2-7; D not resolved. V was trimmed by 1 base and J by 6 bases, leaving 11 bases between them. The germline V gene has CDR1 SGHTS and CDR2 YDEGEE. This CDR3 has 13 amino acids. As DNA, the CDR3 is TGTGCCAGCAGCTTGTTGGCGCCGCCCGAGCAGTACTTC. The encoded protein is CASSLLAPPEQYF. Drawing the rest from reference TRBV5-8 and TRBJ2-7, the complete variable domain is EAGVTQSPTHLIKTRGQQATLRCSPISGHTSVYWYQQALGLGLQFLLWYDEGEERNRGNFPPRFSGRQFPNYSSELNVNALELEDSALYLCASSLLAPPEQYFGPGTRLTVT.

This clone was counted at least ten times. The gene calls are TRBV19 and TRBJ2-7; D gene unclear. Germline lookup yields CDR1 LNHDA and CDR2 SQIVND (reference sequence). The V end was cut by 5 bases, the J end by 2 bases, with 13 bases between. The CDR3 length is 14 residues. CDR3 nucleotides: TGTGCCAGTAGTGCCGCCGGGTTCACCTACGAGCAGTACTTC. Protein: CASSAAGFTYEQYF. Combining the CDR3 with reference TRBV19 and TRBJ2-7 gives the whole variable domain DGGITQSPKYLFRKEGQNVTLSCEQNLNHDAMYWYRQDPGQGLRLIYYSQIVNDFQKGDIAEGYSVSREKKESFPLTVTSAQKNPTAFYLCASSAAGFTYEQYFGPGTRLTVT.

The sample holds many counts of this clone. The CDR3 nucleotides are TGTGCCAGCAGCTTAGGGGAGGCGGATACGCAGTATTTT. Amino acids: CASSLGEADTQYF. J is TRBJ2-3 and V is TRBV7-3, with D tentatively TRBD2 (6 bases). Trimming took 2 bases from V and 6 from J, leaving 9 bases between them. Per the germline V gene, CDR1 is SGHTA and CDR2 is FQGTGA. The CDR3 length is 13 residues.

This clone is classed as medium-sized. CDR3 sequence (DNA): TGTGCCAGCAGACTCCGGGACAGGGTAAATGAGCAGTACTTC. The encoded protein is CASRLRDRVNEQYF. J is TRBJ2-7 and V is TRBV6-1, with 9 bases fitting TRBD1. The CDR3 is 14 amino acids. With 6 bases clipped from V and 7 bases from J, the junction kept 10 bases outside the gene matches. Germline CDR1 MNHNS, CDR2 SASEGT.

This clone is labeled medium-sized (0.01 to 0.1%). This rearrangement joins TRBV6-5 to TRBJ1-3; D is unresolved. Germline V gene lookup returns CDR1 MNHEY and CDR2 SVGAGI. CDR3 length equals 14 residues. The V end lost 2 bases, the J end lost 5 bases, and 10 bases lay between the germline ends. DNA for the CDR3: TGTGCCAGCAGTTACAGGATCGGGAGAAACACCATATATTTT. This gives the protein CASSYRIGRNTIYF.

This clone was recorded many times. The rearrangement links TRBV20-1 to TRBJ1-2; D perhaps matches TRBD1 (5 bases). Germline V gene lookup returns CDR1 DFQATT and CDR2 SNEGSKA (reference sequence). This CDR3 spans 12 amino acids. Trimming removed 4 bases from V and 3 bases from J, with 9 bases in between. The CDR3 region has the DNA TGCAGTGCTACCGGGACGTACTATGGCTACACCTTC. Protein product: CSATGTYYGYTF.

This clone was picked up many times. The chain couples TRBV9 to TRBJ2-3; 7 bases match TRBD2. V was pared by 4 bases and J by 2 bases, with 4 bases of the junction left unmatched. Germline CDR1 is SGDLS and CDR2 is YYNGEE. CDR3 size: 14 residues. Here the CDR3 DNA reads TGTGCCAGCAGCCAAGGGGACTACACAGATACGCAGTATTTT. Encoded protein: CASSQGDYTDTQYF.

This clone was counted ten times or more. This sequence joins TRBV12-3 or TRBV12-4 and TRBJ1-5; no definite D call. The ends were cut back, 3 bases at V and 4 bases at J, with 10 bases in the middle. This CDR3 has 14 residues. The CDR3 is CASSFLGSNQPQHF. For the CDR3, the DNA is TGTGCCAGCAGTTTTCTCGGCAGTAATCAGCCCCAGCATTTT.